The present T cell receptor beta chain was sequenced within a study of graft-versus-host responses after intestinal transplantation. Background on the study: Anti-thymocyte globulin induction preceded three to four years of tacrolimus and steroid maintenance in all recipients. The study's findings and limits: When patients had graft-donor T cell macrochimerism, their allografts held high graft-versus-host to host-versus-graft clonal ratios. Early post-transplant declines in HvG were associated with peak levels of circulating GvH clones. Marrow from the recipient contained GvH clones, some of which had appeared first in ileum or blood.

To note about this clone: The antigen is not known.

TCRdb's copy holds only in-frame clones and misses some; the assay was immunoSEQ multiplex PCR. The repertoire holds some 130,000 clones, with more than 90% as singletons. There are 14 residues in the CDR3. Germline CDR1 and CDR2: ENHRY and SYGVKD. V lost 10 bases to trimming and J lost 7 bases; unmatched junction nucleotides: 8. Sequencing used unstimulated CD4+ T cells sorted from spleen or lymph node cells, obtained before intestinal transplant. This sequence joins TRBV10-3 and TRBJ1-6; 9 nucleotides line up with TRBD1. This sequence was found in a human donor who received an intestinal transplant. As DNA, the CDR3 is TGTGCCACTGCAAGACAGGGGGGAAATTCACCCCTCCACTTT. Translation gives CATARQGGNSPLHF.